This passage covers 15 T cell receptor beta chains from one sample sequenced in a study of cytomegalovirus exposure and HLA in healthy donors. The PCR contained 60 Vbeta and 13 Jbeta primers. Profiling relied on immunoSEQ multiplex PCR, and the TCRdb table lists in-frame clones only, not all of them. The table lists fewer than 250,000 clones, about 80% of them singletons. Material for sequencing was PBMCs. The receptors were gathered from a girl under 18 in good health and CMV-seronegative.

This chain links TRBV11-2 with TRBJ2-5; no clear D. Germline CDR1 SGHAT, CDR2 FQNNGV. The V end was cut by 5 bases, the J end by 5 bases, with 18 bases between. This CDR3 is 15 amino acids long. CDR3: CASSPRLTVVETQYF. In DNA, the CDR3 is TGTGCCAGCAGCCCGCGTCTGACTGTTGTGGAGACCCAGTACTTC.

This sequence joins TRBV9 and TRBJ2-3; 7 positions agree with TRBD2. This CDR3 has 15 residues. The ends lost 4 bases at V and 2 bases at J; junction bases unmatched: 7. Germline V gives CDR1 SGDLS, CDR2 YYNGEE. CDR3 nucleotide sequence: TGTGCCAGCAGCCCCCGGACTAGGATCACAGATACGCAGTATTTT. As protein: CASSPRTRITDTQYF.

The chain carries TRBV20-1 and TRBJ1-2; D not certain. The CDR3 totals 10 residues. The germline V and J ends were trimmed by 3 bases and 7 bases, with 6 bases remaining between them. The germline V gene encodes CDR1 DFQATT and CDR2 SNEGSKA (reference sequence). The CDR3 spells CSARAGGYTF. CDR3 coding DNA: TGCAGTGCTAGGGCTGGTGGCTACACCTTC.

The genes are TRBV15 and TRBJ2-1; 8 bases are shared with TRBD1. Germline-derived CDR1 and CDR2 are LNHNV and YYDKDF (reference sequence). Losses at the gene ends were 1 base for V and 1 base for J; bases not matched to a gene: 18. The CDR3 spans 21 residues. In nucleotides, the CDR3 is TGTGCCACCAGCAGAGGATGTTTAGGGGACAGGTTACTTCCTTCCTACAATGAGCAGTTCTTC. Protein: CATSRGCLGDRLLPSYNEQFF. The entire variable domain, with the rest obtained from reference TRBV15 and TRBJ2-1, is as follows: DAMVIQNPRYQVTQFGKPVTLSCSQTLNHNVMYWYQQKSSQAPKLLFHYYDKDFNNEADTPDNFQSRRPNTSFCFLDIRSPGLGDTAMYLCATSRGCLGDRLLPSYNEQFFGPGTRLTVL.

This clone came up a few times. The CDR3 DNA reads TGTGCCAGCAGCCTGGACAGGGAAGCTTTCTTT. The encoded protein is CASSLDREAFF. This rearrangement joins TRBV4-2 to TRBJ1-1; 7 bases are shared with TRBD1. Germline CDR1 is LGHNA and CDR2 is YNFKEQ. The length of the CDR3 is 11 residues. V lost 4 bases to trimming and J lost 8 bases; unmatched junction nucleotides: 1.

The chain's CDR3 is CATTGVMNNSPLHF. CDR3 DNA sequence: TGTGCCACCACAGGGGTGATGAATAATTCACCCCTCCACTTT. The rearrangement joins TRBV10-3 to TRBJ1-6; 7 nucleotides match TRBD1. The CDR3 sequence is 14 residues long. Losses at the gene ends were 10 bases for V and 5 bases for J; bases not matched to a gene: 8. Germline CDR1 reads ENHRY; CDR2 reads SYGVKD.

This rearrangement joins TRBV10-3 to TRBJ1-1, with TRBD1 matching over 9 bases. Trimming removed 4 bases from V and 3 bases from J; junction bases left unmatched: 6. Germline CDR1 reads ENHRY; CDR2 reads SYGVKD. CDR3 length equals 15 residues. The CDR3 coding sequence is TGTGCCATCAGTGGTCGTGGACAGGGGTACACTGAAGCTTTCTTT. Its translation: CAISGRGQGYTEAFF.

The V and J genes are TRBV7-3 and TRBJ2-1; 9 positions agree with TRBD1. Germline-derived CDR1 and CDR2 are SGHTA and FQGTGA. This CDR3 contains 15 residues. Trimming took 5 bases from V and 9 from J; bases not matched to a gene: 11. The CDR3 loop is CASSPQGAGLREQFF. CDR3 sequence (DNA): TGTGCCAGCAGCCCACAGGGGGCTGGTTTGCGTGAGCAGTTCTTC.

The chain couples TRBV7-9 to TRBJ2-7; tentative D call: TRBD1 (6 bases). The germline CDR1 and CDR2 sequences are SEHNR and FQNEAQ (reference sequence). The CDR3 is 14 residues long. The V and J ends lost 2 bases and 2 bases respectively, with 10 bases between them. CDR3 amino acids: CASSLTGKAYEQYF. The CDR3 region has the DNA TGTGCCAGCAGCTTAACAGGGAAGGCCTACGAGCAGTACTTC.

CDR3 sequence reads: CTSSQGEREGLDDSSTDTQYF. CDR3 DNA sequence: TGCACCAGCAGCCAAGGGGAGCGGGAGGGCCTAGATGATTCTAGCACAGATACGCAGTATTTT. This chain connects TRBV1 to TRBJ2-3; TRBD2, the table's D call, was not compared with the DNA. TRBV1 represents a pseudogene. There are 21 residues in the CDR3.

The sample holds a few counts of this clone. The chain joins TRBV4-2 to TRBJ1-4; 8 bases agree with TRBD1. Germline V lookup: CDR1 LGHNA, CDR2 YNFKEQ. This CDR3 region has 16 residues. The V gene end was trimmed by 0 bases and the J gene end by 5 bases; junction bases not matched to a gene: 5. The CDR3: CASSQDYRGGNEKLFF. The CDR3 nucleotides are TGTGCCAGCAGCCAAGATTACAGGGGGGGAAATGAAAAACTGTTTTTT.

The chain is built from TRBV9 and TRBJ1-3, with D unclear. Germline lookup yields CDR1 SGDLS and CDR2 YYNGEE. The CDR3 spans 15 residues. V lost 5 bases and J lost 2, with 14 bases in between. The CDR3 here is CASRSTWNPGNTIYF. CDR3 in DNA: TGTGCCAGCAGATCGACTTGGAACCCTGGAAACACCATATATTTT.

About this clone: At the DNA level, this CDR3 is encoded by other sequences in the same sample as well. The gene calls are TRBV28 and TRBJ1-1, with D hard to call. V lost 3 bases, J lost 4 bases, and 9 bases lay in between. CDR1 MDHEN and CDR2 SYDVKM come from the germline V gene. The CDR3 consists of 13 residues. The CDR3 spells CASSFRGGTEAFF. CDR3 coding DNA: TGTGCCAGCAGTTTCCGGGGAGGCACTGAAGCTTTCTTT. The whole variable domain, remainder taken from reference TRBV28 and TRBJ1-1, is DVKVTQSSRYLVKRTGEKVFLECVQDMDHENMFWYRQDPGLGLRLIYFSYDVKMKEKGDIPEGYSVSREKKERFSLILESASTNQTSMYLCASSFRGGTEAFFGQGTRLTVV.

The rearrangement joins TRBV25-1 to TRBJ2-2, with 11 bases identical to TRBD1. V shed 8 bases and J 7 bases; nucleotides not matched to a gene: 6. This CDR3 has 14 amino acids. Germline V gene lookup returns CDR1 MGHDK and CDR2 SYGVNS. This chain's CDR3 is CASSGTGGFGELFF. As DNA, the CDR3 is TGTGCCAGCTCCGGGACAGGGGGTTTCGGGGAGCTGTTTTTT. Supplemented by reference TRBV25-1 and TRBJ2-2, the full variable domain reads EADIYQTPRYLVIGTGKKITLECSQTMGHDKMYWYQQDPGMELHLIHYSYGVNSTEKGDLSSESTVSRIRTEHFPLTLESARPSHTSQYLCASSGTGGFGELFFGEGSRLTVL.

The chain uses TRBV28 and TRBJ2-7, with D possibly matching TRBD2 (6 bases). The CDR3 length is 12 residues. Trimming cost V 6 bases and J 4 bases, with 10 bases left between them. Germline values: CDR1 MDHEN, CDR2 SYDVKM. In DNA, the CDR3 is TGTGCCAGCAGGGGACTTACGTACGAGCAGTACTTC. Its translation is CASRGLTYEQYF.